What follows are 29 T cell receptor beta chains derived from one specimen sequenced in a study of cytomegalovirus exposure and HLA in healthy donors. The study ran its PCR with 60 Vbeta and 13 Jbeta primers. TCRdb's copy holds only in-frame clones and misses some; the assay was immunoSEQ multiplex PCR. The sample lists roughly 160,000 clones; 70% to 80% were seen once. Input material: PBMCs. These receptors were obtained from a man aged 55 to 70 in good health and CMV-seronegative.

This clone turned up a few times. The gene calls are TRBV2 and TRBJ2-7; 9 positions agree with TRBD1. With 5 bases clipped from V and 2 bases from J, the junction kept 7 bases outside the gene matches. This CDR3 is 15 amino acids long. Germline CDR1 is SNHLY and CDR2 is FYNNEI. The CDR3 region is CASSRRDRATYEQYF. The DNA of the CDR3 is TGTGCCAGCAGTAGAAGGGACAGGGCCACCTACGAGCAGTACTTC.

The rearrangement joins TRBV27 to TRBJ2-2; 9 bases match TRBD1. Trimming took 3 bases from V and 6 from J; bases not matched to a gene: 8. The CDR3 has 16 residues. Germline values: CDR1 MNHEY, CDR2 SMNVEV (reference sequence). CDR3: CASSFFGTGLSGELFF. In DNA form, the CDR3 reads TGTGCCAGCAGTTTTTTCGGGACAGGGTTATCCGGGGAGCTGTTTTTT.

V usage is TRBV30 and J usage is TRBJ2-2; possibly TRBD1 for D (5 bases). The V end lost 0 bases, the J end lost 7 bases, and 21 bases lay between the germline ends. The CDR3 has 17 residues. The germline V gene encodes CDR1 GTSNPN and CDR2 SVGIG (reference sequence). The CDR3 DNA reads TGTGCCTGGAGTGTTATAATAGGATTCAGGGAAAACGGGGAGCTGTTTTTT. Translating it yields CAWSVIIGFRENGELFF.

The rearrangement joins TRBV6-6 to TRBJ1-5; TRBD1 aligns across 8 bases. The trim removed 1 base at V and 5 bases at J, leaving 7 bases unmatched. The V gene's germline CDR1 is MNHNY and CDR2 SVGAGI (reference sequence). This CDR3 contains 16 residues. The CDR3, as DNA: TGTGCCAGCAGTTACTTTCGCAGGGGGCCAGATCAGCCCCAGCATTTT. This encodes CASSYFRRGPDQPQHF.

This chain uses TRBV28 with TRBJ2-7; 7 positions match TRBD2. Trimming removed 6 bases from V and 2 bases from J; junction bases left unmatched: 10. Germline V gene data show CDR1 as MDHEN and CDR2 as SYDVKM. This CDR3 comprises 15 residues. This CDR3 reads CASRTRREQAYEQYF. CDR3 in DNA: TGTGCCAGCAGGACCCGGCGGGAGCAGGCCTACGAGCAGTACTTC.

This clone occurred once. The chain couples TRBV19 to TRBJ1-1; 10 bases match TRBD1. CDR3 size: 17 residues. With 5 bases clipped from V and 1 base from J, the junction kept 10 bases outside the gene matches. Looked up from germline, CDR1 is LNHDA and CDR2 is SQIVND (reference sequence). The CDR3 DNA is TGTGCCAGTAGTCTAAAACCGGGACAGGGGCCGAACACTGAAGCTTTCTTT. Translating it yields CASSLKPGQGPNTEAFF.

V is TRBV18 and J is TRBJ2-5; D remains ambiguous. Germline loops: CDR1 KGHSH, CDR2 LQKENI. Trimming took 2 bases from V and 5 from J, leaving 9 bases between them. There are 13 residues in the CDR3. CDR3 sequence: CASSPGMRETQYF. In DNA form, the CDR3 reads TGTGCCAGCTCACCAGGAATGAGGGAGACCCAGTACTTC.

This chain joins TRBV18 and TRBJ2-1; D might be TRBD2 (5 bases). The CDR3 runs 13 residues. V lost 5 bases to trimming and J lost 4 bases, with 9 bases between them. CDR1 KGHSH and CDR2 LQKENI come from the germline V gene. This CDR3 is CASSDSEYNEQFF. For the CDR3, the DNA is TGTGCCAGCTCAGATAGCGAGTACAATGAGCAGTTCTTC.

Only one count was recorded for this clone. The CDR3 nucleotides read TGTGCCAGCACCCTAGGCACCGGGGAGCTGTTTTTT. This translates into CASTLGTGELFF. The V gene is TRBV11-2, the J gene TRBJ2-2; D ambiguous. The ends were cut back, 7 bases at V and 4 bases at J, with 7 bases in the middle. The CDR3 contains 12 residues. CDR1 and CDR2 from the germline V gene are SGHAT and FQNNGV.

This chain uses TRBV27 with TRBJ2-3; TRBD2 matches at 7 bases. Germline V CDR1 and CDR2: MNHEY, SMNVEV (reference sequence). The CDR3 sequence is 14 residues long. The V segment lost 5 bases and the J segment 5 bases; nucleotides outside the gene matches: 7. CDR3 sequence: CASSPWGGEDTQYF. CDR3 sequence (DNA): TGTGCCAGCAGTCCGTGGGGGGGGGAAGATACGCAGTATTTT.

The chain carries TRBV7-8 and TRBJ2-2, with TRBD1 matching 8 bases. The CDR3 is made up of 15 amino acids. Germline CDR1 reads SGHVS; CDR2 reads FQNEAQ. With V trimmed by 5 bases and J by 2 bases, 4 bases remained unmatched. The CDR3 loop is CASSADRVNTGELFF. CDR3 in DNA: TGTGCCAGCAGCGCGGACAGGGTTAACACCGGGGAGCTGTTTTTT.

This clone appeared a few times. V usage is TRBV13 and J usage is TRBJ1-2; 7 nucleotides agree with TRBD1. J lost 3 bases, V lost 5 bases, and 3 bases had no gene match. The CDR3 totals 13 residues. CDR1 is PRHDT and CDR2 is FYEKMQ in the germline V gene (reference sequence). The CDR3 sequence is CASSLQGDYGYTF. The CDR3 DNA reads TGTGCCAGCAGCCTCCAGGGGGACTATGGCTACACCTTC. The complete variable domain, with remaining parts taken from reference TRBV13 and TRBJ1-2, reads AAGVIQSPRHLIKEKRETATLKCYPIPRHDTVYWYQQGPGQDPQFLISFYEKMQSDKGSIPDRFSAQQFSDYHSELNMSSLELGDSALYFCASSLQGDYGYTFGSGTRLTVV.

This chain connects TRBV19 to TRBJ2-5; D remains unclear. V was cut by 3 bases and J by 5 bases, with 13 bases left in between. This CDR3 region has 14 residues. Germline assignment: CDR1 LNHDA and CDR2 SQIVND (reference sequence). The CDR3, as DNA: TGTGCCAGTAGTATCTTACCTAGTTCGGAGACCCAGTACTTC. As protein: CASSILPSSETQYF.

The J gene is TRBJ2-7, the V gene TRBV29-1; 7 bases are a match to TRBD2. The V gene end was trimmed by 2 bases and the J gene end by 6 bases; junction bases not matched to a gene: 7. Germline loops: CDR1 SQVTM, CDR2 ANQGSEA. The CDR3 covers 13 residues. CDR3 bases: TGCAGCGTTGAATCGAGCAGCGGGACCGAGCAGTACTTC. It is translated as CSVESSSGTEQYF.

The chain combines TRBV27 with TRBJ2-7; D is possibly TRBD1 (6 bases). This CDR3 contains 13 residues. Looked up from germline, CDR1 is MNHEY and CDR2 is SMNVEV (reference sequence). V was clipped by 3 bases and J by 4 bases, with 10 bases between them. CDR3 sequence reads: CASSLVRGYEQYF. As DNA, the CDR3 is TGTGCCAGCAGTTTGGTCAGGGGATACGAGCAGTACTTC.

The chain is built from TRBV19 and TRBJ1-5, with 8 bases identical to TRBD1. This CDR3 spans 19 amino acids. The germline gives CDR1 LNHDA, CDR2 SQIVND (reference sequence). V shed 2 bases and J 2 bases; nucleotides not matched to a gene: 14. In DNA, the CDR3 is TGTGCCAGTAGTATAAGGTTAGGACAGGGCACATTGGGCAATCAGCCCCAGCATTTT. Translation: CASSIRLGQGTLGNQPQHF.

V usage is TRBV7-7 and J usage is TRBJ2-5, with TRBD2 as a possible D gene (6 bases). V lost 4 bases to trimming and J lost 4 bases, with 22 bases between them. CDR1 and CDR2 (germline): SSHAT, FNYEAQ (reference sequence). The length of the CDR3 is 17 residues. The CDR3 DNA sequence: TGTGCCAGCAGCTCCTACACGCTGCGGGGAGCTCGAGAGACCCAGTACTTC. Residues: CASSSYTLRGARETQYF.

The J gene is TRBJ2-2, the V gene TRBV7-6; a possible D gene is TRBD1 (6 bases). The V gene lost 4 bases and the J gene lost 5 bases, with 14 bases spanning the gap. Germline V lookup: CDR1 SGHVS, CDR2 FNYEAQ. This CDR3 region has 15 residues. CDR3 loop: CASSSRGSITGELFF. Here the CDR3 DNA reads TGTGCCAGCAGCTCCAGGGGTTCTATTACCGGGGAGCTGTTTTTT.

The chain is built from TRBV25-1 and TRBJ1-2, with 7 bases identical to TRBD1. With V trimmed by 6 bases and J by 5 bases, 9 bases remained unmatched. CDR3 length: 14 residues. Germline V gene sequence: CDR1 MGHDK, CDR2 SYGVNS. CDR3 sequence reads: CASSRQGGVYGYTF. As DNA, the CDR3 is TGTGCCAGCAGCCGACAGGGTGGAGTTTATGGCTACACCTTC.

The V call is TRBV4-1, the J call TRBJ2-1; D is undetermined. Germline assignment: CDR1 MGHRA and CDR2 YSYEKL. There are 13 residues in the CDR3. V shed 1 base and J shed 4 bases, with 5 bases lying between them. The CDR3 sequence: CASSQAYYNEQFF. In nucleotides, the CDR3 is TGCGCCAGCAGCCAAGCTTATTACAATGAGCAGTTCTTC.

V and J are TRBV30 and TRBJ2-7; 9 positions match TRBD1. The germline V gene has CDR1 GTSNPN and CDR2 SVGIG (reference sequence). There are 12 residues in the CDR3. Written as DNA, the CDR3 is TGTGCTTCGGGACAGGGATTCGACGAGCAGTACTTC. It is translated as CASGQGFDEQYF. The full variable domain, its missing parts supplied by reference TRBV30 and TRBJ2-7, is SQTIHQWPATLVQPVGSPLSLECTVEGTSNPNLYWYRQAAGRGLQLLFYSVGIGQISSEVPQNLSASRPQDRQFILSSKKLLLSDSGFYLCASGQGFDEQYFGPGTRLTVT.

Comment on this clone: Compared with germline, one end of the junction differs, possibly owing to a read error. V gene TRBV7-9 combines with J gene TRBJ1-4; tentatively, D is TRBD1 (6 bases). CDR1 and CDR2 (germline): SEHNR, FQNEAQ (reference sequence). This CDR3 comprises 18 residues. The CDR3 coding sequence is TGTTCCAGCAGCTTAGCGCGGAATTCGGGACAACCAGGGGAAAAACTGTTTTTT. This codes for CSSSLARNSGQPGEKLFF.

The chain carries TRBV30 and TRBJ1-4, with 10 nucleotides matching TRBD1. The V gene end was trimmed by 4 bases and the J gene end by 7 bases; junction bases not matched to a gene: 3. Germline-derived CDR1 and CDR2 are GTSNPN and SVGIG (reference sequence). The CDR3 is 13 amino acids. The CDR3 sequence: CAWMDRGSEKLFF. The CDR3 DNA sequence: TGTGCCTGGATGGACAGGGGGTCTGAAAAACTGTTTTTT.

This clone has just a few counts. The rearrangement links TRBV5-6 to TRBJ2-5; tentative D call: TRBD2 (6 bases). Germline loops: CDR1 SGHDT, CDR2 YYEEEE. The CDR3 length is 13 residues. Trimming left V 2 bases short and J 3 bases short, with 8 bases between. The CDR3 reads CASSLLAEETQYF. The CDR3 bases are TGTGCCAGCAGCTTACTAGCAGAAGAGACCCAGTACTTC.

The chain joins TRBV5-1 to TRBJ2-5; D is unclear. There are 14 residues in the CDR3. The germline CDR1 and CDR2 sequences are SGHRS and YFSETQ. V was trimmed by 2 bases and J by 0 bases, leaving 8 bases between them. The DNA of the CDR3 is TGCGCCAGCAGCTTAATCGGTAACCAAGAGACCCAGTACTTC. Protein product: CASSLIGNQETQYF.

This clone was observed once. V is TRBV6-5 and J is TRBJ2-2, with 11 bases fitting TRBD2. The CDR3 spans 15 residues. The V gene's germline CDR1 is MNHEY and CDR2 SVGAGI. The trim removed 6 bases at V and 0 bases at J, leaving 0 bases unmatched. CDR3 loop: CASRGLAANTGELFF. In DNA, the CDR3 is TGTGCCAGCAGGGGACTAGCGGCGAACACCGGGGAGCTGTTTTTT.

The J gene is TRBJ2-2, the V gene TRBV2, with 8 bases identical to TRBD2. With 6 bases clipped from V and 1 base from J, the junction kept 1 base outside the gene matches. The CDR3 consists of 14 residues. Germline V gene sequence: CDR1 SNHLY, CDR2 FYNNEI. For the CDR3, the DNA is TGTGCCAGCAGGACTAGCGAGAACACCGGGGAGCTGTTTTTT. This gives the protein CASRTSENTGELFF.

The V and J genes are TRBV10-3 and TRBJ2-3; 8 bases are shared with TRBD2. V was clipped by 5 bases and J by 4 bases; unmatched bases: 5. Germline lookup yields CDR1 ENHRY and CDR2 SYGVKD. The CDR3 consists of 14 residues. CDR3 region: CAISTGGPADTQYF. In DNA form, the CDR3 reads TGTGCCATCAGTACGGGGGGGCCCGCAGATACGCAGTATTTT.

V usage is TRBV2 and J usage is TRBJ2-1; D call uncertain. This CDR3 spans 15 amino acids. CDR1 is SNHLY, CDR2 FYNNEI, per germline. The ends were cut back, 3 bases at V and 1 base at J, with 10 bases in the middle. The CDR3, as DNA: TGTGCCAGCAGTGATTCCGGGTCATCCTACAATGAGCAGTTCTTC. Translation gives CASSDSGSSYNEQFF.